This entry is about one T cell receptor (beta chain). Its antigen is currently unknown. The table came from immunoSEQ multiplex PCR; TCRdb's copy has only in-frame clones and leaves some out. The table records over 25,000 clones, approximately 74% of them present only once. This sample is drawn from a study of PD-1 blockade in classical Hodgkin lymphoma. Findings of the study overall: Undefined causes, possibly disease activity or prior therapy, underlie the repertoire differences. In CD4+ cells, TCR diversity went up significantly by C4D1, but in CD8+ cells it did not. Baseline TCR diversity was reportedly lower in newly diagnosed patients than healthy donors.

In every patient, relapse followed autologous stem cell transplantation, while exposure to brentuximab vedotin differed. The input for sequencing was peripheral blood mononuclear cells (PBMCs), taken before the second cycle of nivolumab. The clonotype originates from a human donor with classical Hodgkin lymphoma.

The CDR3 DNA follows: TGCGCCAGCAGCCAAGCCCAACTAGCGAATGAGCAGTTCTTC. Protein: CASSQAQLANEQFF. J is TRBJ2-1 and V is TRBV4-1; the match to TRBD2 covers 7 bases. CDR3 length equals 14 residues. The junction had 4 bases not matched to a gene; V was cut back by 1 base and J by 7 bases. Germline CDR1 MGHRA, CDR2 YSYEKL.